Shown below are 30 T cell receptor beta chains from a single sample sequenced in a study of Tregs in tolerant kidney transplant recipients (dated by TCRdb to about 2019). The time point label, read with the paper, signifies: blood sample drawn before combined kidney and bone marrow transplant. The library was made by the immunoSEQ multiplex PCR assay. The immuneACCESS repertoire file appears here via TCRdb, limited to in-frame rearrangements. These files lack a portion of the clones; in checked studies, under half of the deficit traces to unresolved V genes, and the cause of the others is not known. In this sample's table one finds more than 45,000 clones. The ten largest clonotypes hold about 0.85% of the sample. Material: CD4+ T cells from blood, obtained before the transplant. All receptors come from a human donor who received a combined kidney and bone marrow transplant.

In the case of this clone: The read terminates 3 residues before the CDR3 end, so the remaining end is supplied by the germline J gene. The chain couples TRBV19 to TRBJ2-5, with TRBD1 as a possible D gene (6 bases). Germline V CDR1 and CDR2: LNHDA, SQIVND (reference sequence). Trimming took 1 base from V and 2 from J, leaving 14 bases between them. The CDR3 covers 16 residues. CDR3 protein: CASSIGGTLQQETQYF. The sequenced CDR3 bases are TGTGCCAGTAGTATAGGAGGGACACTACAACAAGAGACC.

Concerning this clone: The sequenced fragment ends 3 residues before the CDR3 boundary, so the rest is inferred from the germline J gene. The V gene is TRBV30, the J gene TRBJ1-5; D remains ambiguous. The ends were cut back, 3 bases at V and 6 bases at J, with 12 bases in the middle. The CDR3 sequence is 13 residues long. Germline V gene sequence: CDR1 GTSNPN, CDR2 SVGIG (reference sequence). The CDR3 DNA, read in part, is TGTGCCTGGAGCCCGACGGGGTCTCAGCCC. Protein sequence: CAWSPTGSQP. The entire CDR3 is CAWSPTGSQPQHF.

In regard to this clone: The read terminates 3 residues before the CDR3 end, so the remaining end is supplied by the germline J gene. This chain uses TRBV7-9 with TRBJ2-7, with a tentative D call TRBD1 (6 bases). The CDR3 contains 14 residues. Germline assignment: CDR1 SEHNR and CDR2 FQNEAQ (reference sequence). Trimming stripped 2 bases from V and 2 bases from J, with 10 bases between. The CDR3 loop is CASSLLTGPYEQYF. The DNA read from the CDR3 is TGTGCCAGCAGCTTACTTACAGGGCCCTACGAG.

A word on this clone: The read gets to within 3 residues of the CDR3 end, and the germline J gene fills in the rest. J is TRBJ2-7 and V is TRBV19, with D perhaps matching TRBD1 (6 bases). The germline V gene has CDR1 LNHDA and CDR2 SQIVND (reference sequence). This CDR3 comprises 13 residues. Trimming removed 10 bases at V and 2 bases at J, with 15 bases between. CDR3: CANPRGQAYEQYF. The part of the CDR3 DNA that was read is TGTGCCAACCCCAGGGGCCAGGCCTACGAG.

About this clone: The read falls 3 residues short of the CDR3 end, and the missing part is taken from the germline J gene. The gene calls are TRBV18 and TRBJ2-3, with TRBD1 matching 7 bases. This CDR3 comprises 14 residues. Germline lookup yields CDR1 KGHSH and CDR2 LQKENI. Germline trimming cut 3 bases from V and 4 bases from J; bases unmatched to any gene: 4. The CDR3 loop is CASSPNRGPDTQYF. Partial CDR3 DNA: TGTGCCAGCTCACCTAACAGGGGACCAGATACG.

A word on this clone: The CDR3 end is not reached by the read, which stops 3 residues before it; the germline J gene fills it in. The chain links TRBV7-3 to TRBJ2-2; 8 nucleotides match TRBD1. With V trimmed by 5 bases and J by 3 bases, 5 bases remained unmatched. This CDR3 has 15 residues. Germline values: CDR1 SGHTA, CDR2 FQGTGA. The covered CDR3 bases are TGTGCCAGCAGCCTTCAGGGGGCAGACACCGGGGAG. Its protein is CASSLQGADTGE. The whole CDR3 region reads CASSLQGADTGELFF.

Comments on this clone: Sequencing ends 3 residues short of the CDR3 end; the germline J gene provides the rest. The V gene is TRBV5-1, the J gene TRBJ1-2; 10 bases map to TRBD1. This CDR3 spans 13 amino acids. The trim removed 4 bases at V and 6 bases at J, leaving 3 bases unmatched. The germline V gene encodes CDR1 SGHRS and CDR2 YFSETQ. The sequenced CDR3 bases are TGCGCCAGCAGCACAGGGACAGGGGATGGC. As protein: CASSTGTGDG. The full CDR3 is CASSTGTGDGYTF. Full variable domain (rest looked up from reference TRBV5-1 and TRBJ1-2): KAGVTQTPRYLIKTRGQQVTLSCSPISGHRSVSWYQQTPGQGLQFLFEYFSETQRNKGNFPGRFSGRQFSNSRSEMNVSTLELGDSALYLCASSTGTGDGYTFGSGTRLTVV.

A remark on this clone: The read ends 3 residues shy of where the CDR3 ends; the end is completed using the germline J gene. This chain connects TRBV7-8 to TRBJ1-4; tentative D call: TRBD1 (6 bases). Germline V gene data show CDR1 as SGHVS and CDR2 as FQNEAQ. The CDR3 length is 16 residues. Trimming stripped 5 bases from V and 5 bases from J, with 18 bases between. CDR3 DNA (partial): TGTGCCAGCAGCCCCCCCCAGGGTAGGGGGAATGAAAAA. Protein sequence: CASSPPQGRGNEK. The CDR3 in full is CASSPPQGRGNEKLFF. The variable domain in full, with the rest retrieved from reference TRBV7-8 and TRBJ1-4, is GAGVSQSPRYKVAKRGQDVALRCDPISGHVSLFWYQQALGQGPEFLTYFQNEAQLDKSGLPSDRFFAERPEGSVSTLKIQRTQQEDSAVYLCASSPPQGRGNEKLFFGSGTQLSVL.

Comments on this clone: The CDR3 is cut off 3 residues early in the read; its end comes from the germline J gene. The gene calls are TRBV6-2 or TRBV6-3 and TRBJ2-7; 11 bases fit TRBD2. V lost 0 bases and J lost 4; bases outside the gene matches: 5. Germline values: CDR1 MNHEY, CDR2 SVGEGT. The CDR3 covers 16 residues. CDR3 residues: CASSYSLLAGAYEQYF. The DNA read from the CDR3 is TGTGCCAGCAGTTACTCGTTACTAGCGGGGGCTTACGAG.

Comment on this clone: The read halts 3 residues ahead of the CDR3 end, with the missing end drawn from the germline J gene. This chain links TRBV20-1 with TRBJ2-2, with a tentative D call TRBD2 (6 bases). This CDR3 contains 16 residues. V lost 2 bases and J 4 bases, leaving 17 bases between the germline ends. CDR1 is DFQATT, CDR2 SNEGSKA, per germline (reference sequence). CDR3 region: CSARLREGEVTGELFF. The DNA read from the CDR3 is TGCAGTGCTAGACTCCGGGAAGGGGAGGTCACCGGGGAG.

The part of the CDR3 DNA that was read is TGTGCCAGCAGTTTCTATGTAAGGGGCACTGAA. As protein: CASSFYVRGTE. The complete CDR3 protein is CASSFYVRGTEAFF. The chain is built from TRBV28 and TRBJ1-1, with TRBD1 as a possible D gene (5 bases). The DNA ends 3 residues before the CDR3 does, and the rest of the CDR3 is filled in from the germline J gene. Germline V gene data show CDR1 as MDHEN and CDR2 as SYDVKM. The CDR3 has 14 amino acids. Trimming pared 3 bases from V and 4 bases from J, leaving 12 bases between.

With regard to this clone: The read stops 3 residues short of the end of the CDR3; the missing end is completed from the germline J gene. V and J are TRBV18 and TRBJ2-6, with a tentative D call TRBD1 (6 bases). The germline V gene encodes CDR1 KGHSH and CDR2 LQKENI. The CDR3 runs 19 residues. The germline V and J ends were trimmed by 2 bases and 0 bases, with 17 bases remaining between them. CDR3 sequence: CASSPVVTGTISGANVLTF. CDR3 DNA (partial): TGTGCCAGCTCACCAGTGGTCACAGGGACAATCTCTGGGGCCAACGTC.

About this clone: The missing CDR3 end, 3 residues past where the read stops, is filled in from the germline J gene. V gene TRBV30 combines with J gene TRBJ1-2, with 10 nucleotides matching TRBD1. CDR1 is GTSNPN and CDR2 is SVGIG in the germline V gene (reference sequence). J was trimmed by 6 bases and V by 3 bases; bases with no gene match: 16. This CDR3 contains 17 residues. The sequenced CDR3 bases are TGTGCCTGGAGACCTACGGAACTGACAGGGGGCCAGAATGGC. It translates to CAWRPTELTGGQNG. The CDR3 in its entirety is CAWRPTELTGGQNGYTF. The full variable domain, its missing parts supplied by reference TRBV30 and TRBJ1-2, is SQTIHQWPATLVQPVGSPLSLECTVEGTSNPNLYWYRQAAGRGLQLLFYSVGIGQISSEVPQNLSASRPQDRQFILSSKKLLLSDSGFYLCAWRPTELTGGQNGYTFGSGTRLTVV.

To note about this clone: The read comes to an end 3 residues before the CDR3 does, leaving the germline J gene to fill in the end. The chain joins TRBV29-1 to TRBJ1-1; 9 bases are a match to TRBD1. The CDR3 has 14 residues. The germline V gene encodes CDR1 SQVTM and CDR2 ANQGSEA. V was pared by 7 bases and J by 1 base, with 7 bases of the junction left unmatched. The part of the CDR3 DNA that was read is TGCAGCGCCGGGACAGGGTACGGGAACACTGAA. Encoded protein: CSAGTGYGNTE. The whole CDR3 protein reads CSAGTGYGNTEAFF.

Of note for this clone: The missing CDR3 end, 3 residues past where the read stops, is filled in from the germline J gene. V and J are TRBV2 and TRBJ2-7; TRBD1 matches 8 bases. CDR1 is SNHLY and CDR2 is FYNNEI in the germline V gene. CDR3 length equals 14 residues. Trimming removed 3 bases from V and 4 bases from J; junction bases left unmatched: 5. CDR3 DNA, as far as it was read: TGTGCCAGCAGTGATCAGGGGGCAGAATACGAG. Translated, it gives CASSDQGAEYE. The whole CDR3 is CASSDQGAEYEQYF.

As to this clone: The read ends 3 residues early relative to the CDR3; the germline J gene fills the gap. The chain links TRBV30 to TRBJ1-2; 9 bases are a match to TRBD1. The trim removed 3 bases at V and 2 bases at J, leaving 7 bases unmatched. The CDR3 loop spans 15 amino acids. The germline gives CDR1 GTSNPN, CDR2 SVGIG (reference sequence). CDR3 residues: CAWSPGGTGNYGYTF. CDR3 DNA (partial): TGTGCCTGGAGCCCCGGCGGGACAGGGAACTATGGC.

In the case of this clone: The read is 3 residues too short to cover the CDR3 end, so that end is filled in from the germline J gene. The chain links TRBV13 to TRBJ2-7; D may be TRBD1 (6 bases). This CDR3 has 13 residues. Trimming took 6 bases from V and 0 from J, leaving 9 bases between them. CDR1 PRHDT and CDR2 FYEKMQ come from the germline V gene (reference sequence). The CDR3: CASRSRGSYEQYF. CDR3 bases read: TGTGCCAGCAGATCCAGGGGCTCCTACGAG.

To note about this clone: The CDR3 is cut off 3 residues early in the read; its end comes from the germline J gene. The chain uses TRBV19 and TRBJ2-3, with D maybe TRBD1 (5 bases). The V end lost 5 bases, the J end lost 2 bases, and 17 bases lay between the germline ends. The germline CDR1 and CDR2 sequences are LNHDA and SQIVND (reference sequence). This CDR3 has 16 residues. The CDR3 sequence: CASSPPTASLTDTQYF. The CDR3 DNA, read in part, is TGTGCCAGTAGTCCCCCGACAGCCTCCCTCACAGATACG. Full variable domain (rest looked up from reference TRBV19 and TRBJ2-3): DGGITQSPKYLFRKEGQNVTLSCEQNLNHDAMYWYRQDPGQGLRLIYYSQIVNDFQKGDIAEGYSVSREKKESFPLTVTSAQKNPTAFYLCASSPPTASLTDTQYFGPGTRLTVL.

A remark on this clone: The read gets to within 3 residues of the CDR3 end, and the germline J gene fills in the rest. V gene TRBV20-1 combines with J gene TRBJ2-1; 13 positions agree with TRBD2. J gave up 0 bases and V 6 bases, and 8 bases lay outside the gene matches. The germline V gene has CDR1 DFQATT and CDR2 SNEGSKA (reference sequence). The CDR3 has 17 residues. The chain's CDR3 is CSARTSGRANSYNEQFF. The DNA read from the CDR3 is TGCAGTGCGAGGACTAGCGGGAGAGCTAACTCCTACAATGAG.

As regards this clone: The sequence runs out 3 residues before the end of the CDR3; the remainder is reconstructed from the germline J gene. The chain is built from TRBV20-1 and TRBJ2-1, with a tentative D call TRBD2 (6 bases). Trimming removed 5 bases from V and 2 bases from J, with 13 bases in between. The V gene's germline CDR1 is DFQATT and CDR2 SNEGSKA (reference sequence). The CDR3 spans 14 residues. The CDR3 here is CSAQRAGPYNEQFF. CDR3 DNA (partial): TGCAGTGCTCAGCGGGCGGGGCCCTACAATGAG.

With respect to this clone: The sequence runs out 3 residues before the end of the CDR3; the remainder is reconstructed from the germline J gene. The chain uses TRBV6-2 or TRBV6-3 and TRBJ2-1, with 8 bases matching TRBD1. With V trimmed by 2 bases and J by 6 bases, 9 bases remained unmatched. The V gene's germline CDR1 is MNHEY and CDR2 SVGEGT. This CDR3 contains 16 residues. The CDR3 DNA, read in part, is TGTGCCAGCAGTTACATAGGACAGGGACAGGTCAATGAG. Protein: CASSYIGQGQVNE. The full CDR3 protein is CASSYIGQGQVNEQFF.

About this clone: The read gets to within 3 residues of the CDR3 end, and the germline J gene fills in the rest. The rearrangement uses TRBV28 and TRBJ1-4, with D maybe TRBD1 (5 bases). V gave up 4 bases and J gave up 4 bases, with 10 bases separating them. The CDR3 consists of 14 residues. CDR1 is MDHEN and CDR2 is SYDVKM in the germline V gene. CDR3 loop: CASSSPQGNEKLFF. Incomplete CDR3 DNA: TGTGCCAGCAGTTCTCCCCAGGGTAATGAAAAA.

The CDR3 loop reads CSALPSGGAGETQYF. Partial CDR3 DNA: TGCAGCGCCCTCCCCAGTGGCGGCGCGGGAGAGACC. The V and J genes are TRBV29-1 and TRBJ2-5, with D maybe TRBD2 (5 bases). The CDR3 extends 3 residues past the end of the read, so its final part is completed from the germline J gene. The germline gives CDR1 SQVTM, CDR2 ANQGSEA. The V and J ends lost 7 bases and 4 bases respectively, with 22 bases between them. CDR3 length: 15 residues. The whole variable domain, filled in from reference TRBV29-1 and TRBJ2-5, reads SAVISQKPSRDICQRGTSLTIQCQVDSQVTMMFWYRQQPGQSLTLIATANQGSEATYESGFVIDKFPISRPNLTFSTLTVSNMSPEDSSIYLCSALPSGGAGETQYFGPGTRLLVL.

A note on this clone: The read terminates 3 residues ahead of where the CDR3 ends, so the germline J gene completes it. The V gene is TRBV20-1, the J gene TRBJ2-7; D unresolved. From germline, CDR1 is DFQATT and CDR2 SNEGSKA (reference sequence). V gave up 1 base and J gave up 3 bases, with 10 bases separating them. The length of the CDR3 is 13 residues. Incomplete CDR3 DNA: TGCAGTGCTAGAGTCAGCGTAAGCTACGAG. Translation gives CSARVSVSYE. The entire CDR3 protein is CSARVSVSYEQYF.

Of note for this clone: The read ends 3 residues shy of where the CDR3 ends; the end is completed using the germline J gene. This chain joins TRBV5-4 and TRBJ2-7, with D possibly being TRBD2 (6 bases). This CDR3 has 15 amino acids. V dropped 4 bases and J dropped 5 bases, with 19 bases sitting between them. Germline V gene sequence: CDR1 SGHNT, CDR2 YYREEE (reference sequence). The CDR3 region is CASSRRGGYNHEQYF. CDR3 DNA (partial): TGTGCCAGCAGCCGTCGTGGGGGGTACAATCACGAG.

Comments on this clone: The read gets to within 3 residues of the CDR3 end, and the germline J gene fills in the rest. This rearrangement joins TRBV2 to TRBJ2-1, with 9 bases that match TRBD2. V lost 2 bases and J lost 0; bases outside the gene matches: 8. Germline CDR1 reads SNHLY; CDR2 reads FYNNEI. CDR3 size: 18 residues. The CDR3 DNA, read in part, is TGTGCCAGCAGTGAATTAACTAGCGGGCGGAGCTCCTACAATGAG. Amino acid sequence: CASSELTSGRSSYNE. The full CDR3 protein is CASSELTSGRSSYNEQFF. The full variable domain, its missing parts supplied by reference TRBV2 and TRBJ2-1, is EPEVTQTPSHQVTQMGQEVILRCVPISNHLYFYWYRQILGQKVEFLVSFYNNEISEKSEIFDDQFSVERPDGSNFTLKIRSTKLEDSAMYFCASSELTSGRSSYNEQFFGPGTRLTVL.

The part of the CDR3 DNA that was read is TGTGCCTGGAGTGTACTTCGTAGCGGGAGAACCTACAATGAG. It specifies CAWSVLRSGRTYNE. The full CDR3 is CAWSVLRSGRTYNEQFF. This sequence joins TRBV30 and TRBJ2-1; 9 bases are a match to TRBD2. From the germline J gene comes the end of the CDR3, since the read stops 3 residues before it. The V and J ends lost 0 bases and 2 bases, in that order; junction bases with no gene match: 8. Germline CDR1 is GTSNPN and CDR2 is SVGIG (reference sequence). The CDR3 loop spans 17 amino acids.

Worth noting for this clone: The CDR3 is cut off 3 residues early in the read; its end comes from the germline J gene. The rearrangement joins TRBV18 to TRBJ2-1; D gene ambiguous. Germline V gene data show CDR1 as KGHSH and CDR2 as LQKENI. This CDR3 region has 15 residues. Deletions cut 3 bases from V and 1 base from J, with 10 bases between. CDR3 region: CASSPTSRSYNEQFF. The sequenced CDR3 bases are TGTGCCAGCTCACCGACATCCCGTTCCTACAATGAG. Drawing the rest from reference TRBV18 and TRBJ2-1, the complete variable domain is NAGVMQNPRHLVRRRGQEARLRCSPMKGHSHVYWYRQLPEEGLKFMVYLQKENIIDESGMPKERFSAEFPKEGPSILRIQQVVRGDSAAYFCASSPTSRSYNEQFFGPGTRLTVL.

In regard to this clone: With the read ending 3 residues before the CDR3 end, the germline J gene is used to fill in that end. The chain uses TRBV18 and TRBJ2-3; 8 bases are a match to TRBD2. There are 14 residues in the CDR3. Germline V gene sequence: CDR1 KGHSH, CDR2 LQKENI. After removal of 6 bases from V and 3 bases from J, the junction contained 5 bases not matched to a gene. CDR3 DNA (partial): TGTGCCAGCTCCCGACTAGCGAGAACAGATACG. It yields the protein CASSRLARTDT. The CDR3 as a whole reads CASSRLARTDTQYF.

Note on this clone: The CDR3 goes on 3 residues after the read ends, and that part is filled in from the germline J gene. The chain recombines TRBV10-3 with TRBJ2-7; 9 bases match TRBD2. The CDR3 covers 15 residues. After removal of 3 bases from V and 4 bases from J, the junction contained 7 bases not matched to a gene. Germline V CDR1 and CDR2: ENHRY, SYGVKD. The part of the CDR3 DNA that was read is TGTGCCATCAGTGAACCCGGGACTAGCTCGTACGAG. As protein: CAISEPGTSSYE. The complete CDR3 sequence is CAISEPGTSSYEQYF.